This T cell receptor beta chain was sequenced during a study of regulatory T cells in long-lasting Graves disease. Through Arm-PCR of CDR3 regions and iRepertoire HTBI primers, TCR beta libraries were built. TCRdb reprocessed the multiplex PCR reads via MiXCR and lists one record per CDR3 protein. The profile covers 370,000 or so distinct CDR3 sequences, with roughly 17% appearing a single time and roughly 21% taken by the ten largest. As to time point: newly diagnosed GD, antithyroid drugs for less than 3 months. PBMC-derived RNA was used for the TCR library. This CDR3 region has 13 residues. V lost 3 bases and J lost 2, with 11 bases in between. Germline V lookup: CDR1 DFQATT, CDR2 SNEGSKA (reference sequence). The sample was also linked to a second study, of T cells in Graves' hyperthyroidism and ophthalmopathy. That investigation notes: First-round RT-PCR targeting the TCR CDR3 was performed with the HTBI primer set.

The sample here was peripheral blood mononuclear cells (PBMCs), taken at new diagnosis, from a patient treated with antithyroid drugs. This chain links TRBV20-1 with TRBJ2-7; D gene uncertain. This receptor was taken from a woman aged 18-29 years with Graves disease. CDR3 nucleotide sequence: TGCAGTGCTAGCTCTGGCTACACCTACGAGCAGTACTTC. It encodes CSASSGYTYEQYF.